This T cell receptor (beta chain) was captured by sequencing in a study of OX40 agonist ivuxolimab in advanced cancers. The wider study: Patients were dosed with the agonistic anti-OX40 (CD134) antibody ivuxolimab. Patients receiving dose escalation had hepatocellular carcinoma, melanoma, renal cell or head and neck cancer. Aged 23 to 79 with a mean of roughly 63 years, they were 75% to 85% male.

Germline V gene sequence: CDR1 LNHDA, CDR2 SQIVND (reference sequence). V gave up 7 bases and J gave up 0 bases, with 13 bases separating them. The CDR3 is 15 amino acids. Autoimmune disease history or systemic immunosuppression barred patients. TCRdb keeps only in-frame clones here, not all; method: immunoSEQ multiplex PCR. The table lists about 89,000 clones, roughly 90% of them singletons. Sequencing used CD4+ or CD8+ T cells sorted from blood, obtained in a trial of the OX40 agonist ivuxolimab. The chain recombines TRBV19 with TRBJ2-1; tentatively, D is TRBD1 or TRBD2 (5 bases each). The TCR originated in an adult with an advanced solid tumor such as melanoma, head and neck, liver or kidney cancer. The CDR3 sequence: CASIEGPNSYNEQFF. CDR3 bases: TGTGCCAGTATAGAGGGGCCGAACTCCTACAATGAGCAGTTCTTC.